The T cell receptor beta chain under discussion was sequenced for a study of early T cells in non-severe SARS-CoV-2 infection. One entry per CDR3 protein, called by TCRdb with MiXCR from the 5' RACE reads. Of some 49,000 distinct CDR3 sequences in the sample, 7% to 10% were seen once. The CDR3 is made up of 13 amino acids. The germline gives CDR1 DFQATT, CDR2 SNEGSKA (reference sequence). J lost 6 bases, V lost 6 bases, and 3 bases had no gene match. The chain employs TRBV20-1 and TRBJ1-6; 9 nucleotides line up with TRBD1. The receptor's source is an adult who was a healthcare worker with PCR-confirmed SARS-CoV-2 infection or an uninfected control (not recorded which). Sequencing was carried out using whole blood. The CDR3 is CSAETGGNSPLHF. The CDR3 nucleotides read TGCAGTGCAGAGACAGGGGGTAATTCACCCCTCCACTTT.